This T cell receptor (beta chain) was found in a study of T cell responses to AZD1222 COVID-19 vaccine (dated by TCRdb to the early 2020s). About the full investigation: Because spike-specific TCR depth and breadth did not differ between the two schedules, AZD1222 recipients who got a second dose at roughly 4 weeks were pooled with those who got a second dose at roughly 12 weeks. TCR sequencing covered some 240 trial participants: nearly 210 given two doses of AZD1222 and approximately 26 given two doses of MenACWY control vaccine. Trial participants were enrolled into age subgroups of 18-55, 56-69 and 70-plus years, which contained approximately 150, 28 and 58 TCR-sequenced participants, respectively. Study-wide findings and limitations: Because no day 14 peak-response samples were available, repertoires were characterized only after the peak T cell response. In the small 56-69-year group, the increase in depth fell short of significance, most likely because of low power. After two AZD1222 doses, both the breadth and the depth of spike-specific TCRs were significantly higher than at day 0 and than in MenACWY recipients. Reportedly, almost half of the unique spike-specific TCRs recognized epitopes lying outside the regions that are mutated in the B.1.351 and B.1.1.7 variants. Most participants were white British and females outnumbered males, and the authors suggested that clonal diversity may have been underestimated. CD4 TCRs associated with the vaccine covered the entire spike protein, and the dominant responses were in regions 160-218 and 743-854. Conclusions about previously exposed vaccinees are limited because only a handful of AZD1222 recipients were SARS-CoV-2 seropositive at baseline.

What this sample's time point label stands for: baseline before first vaccination. Vaccinee samples came from UK trials COV001 and COV002, including a single-blind randomized controlled phase 2/3 trial of AZD1222 (ChAdOx1 nCoV-19) in healthy adults. For TCRbeta chain sequencing, PBMC samples from trial participants were taken at day 0 and at day 28 after the second dose. For this clone: It has no known antigen specificity. Base qualities are missing; no much larger clone stands one base away.

As encoded in the germline V gene, CDR1 is SGHTA while CDR2 is FQGTGA. The CDR3 sequence holds 14 residues, the cysteine and phenylalanine included. The entry retains the CDR3 DNA only, 42 bases that are in frame from base 1. V is shortened by 1 base, J by 1 base, and the region joining them spans 6 bases. The CDR3 regions of human TCRbeta chains were analyzed by immunosequencing. The authors processed their data as follows. TCRs in the repertoires were matched against a reference library of SARS-CoV-2-specific TCRs that had been generated with the MIRA antigen-specificity platform. Breadth was defined as the fraction of unique TCRs that were SARS-CoV-2-associated. Depth was defined as the fraction of total T cells that were SARS-CoV-2-associated. Using the MIRA data, each spike-specific TCR was mapped to the spike region that the TCR reacts to and placed in a CD4 or CD8 class. Log10-transformed breadth and depth values were compared by one-way ANOVA with Sidak's multiple comparisons tests. TCRdb re-hosts the immuneACCESS table, in-frame sequences only. Its copies lack some clones; in the studies checked, an unresolved V gene accounts for under half of them, and the cause for the rest is not known. From that table come the V and J calls and clone size; the DNA was used to work out D and trimming. The sample contains 84,000 or so clones, approximately 92% of them found a single time. The top ten clones comprise roughly 31% of the sample.

The TCR originated in an adult in good health. The rearranged segments are TRBV7-3 and TRBJ2-3, with the D gene uncertain. The input for sequencing was peripheral blood, taken on day 0 of AZD1222 vaccination. The nucleotide sequence reads TGTGCCAGCAGCTTAAGAGGTGGCACAGATACGCAGTATTTT. It specifies CASSLRGGTDTQYF. Beyond the CDR3, the reference TRBV7-3 and TRBJ2-3 genes provide the residues; the full variable domain reads: GAGVSQTPSNKVTEKGKYVELRCDPISGHTALYWYRQSLGQGPEFLIYFQGTGAADDSGLPNDRFFAVRPEGSVSTLKIQRTERGDSAVYLCASSLRGGTDTQYFGPGTRLTVL.